The sequence of this T cell receptor (beta chain) was determined in a study of cytomegalovirus exposure and HLA in healthy donors. Germline assignment: CDR1 SGHTA and CDR2 FQGNSA. The CDR3 extends over 15 amino acids. With V trimmed by 5 bases and J by 2 bases, 6 bases remained unmatched. Broader study findings: More clonal expansion characterized HLA-associated TCR beta chains than equally common others in a later analysis. Later analysis placed DRB1 highest and HLA-C lowest in TCR association rates, which differed by HLA locus. HLA-A and HLA-B allele assignments for most subjects were reportedly predicted accurately using TCR beta sequences. Usually a TCR sequence was rare, but some public TCRs were found in many donors.

Vbeta (60) and Jbeta (13) primers were used in the PCR. Sequencing used immunoSEQ multiplex PCR; TCRdb keeps in-frame clones, though not all of them. The data contain over 150,000 clones, 68% of them singletons. Only one count was recorded for this clone. Its antigen is unknown. This chain joins TRBV7-2 and TRBJ2-7; 10 nucleotides align to TRBD2. This clonotype originated in a young woman in good health and CMV-seropositive. Sample: PBMCs. The CDR3 sequence: CASSPKLAGPYEQYF. CDR3 sequence (DNA): TGTGCCAGCAGCCCCAAACTAGCGGGACCCTACGAGCAGTACTTC.